This T cell receptor (beta chain) was retrieved from a study of CD8+CD57+ T cells in acquired aplastic anemia. Per germline, CDR1 SNHLY and CDR2 FYNNEI. The CDR3 has 13 residues. V was shortened by 2 bases and J by 5 bases, with 9 bases between the two germline ends. Those patients picked for sequencing had displayed CD8+CD57+ cell expansion on flow cytometry. Investigators profiled TCR beta VDJ and CDR3 from genomic DNA template. TCRdb re-called the reads with MiXCR, one entry per CDR3 protein. Counted here are 150,000 to 200,000 distinct CDR3 sequences, roughly 50% occurring once; the ten biggest clones make up about an eighth.

Sequencing was done on a sample of sorted CD4+, CD8+, or CD8+CD57+ T cells (not recorded which) from PBMCs. The chain recombines TRBV2 with TRBJ2-5; weak D call: TRBD2 (5 bases). This clonotype was sampled from a human donor with aplastic anemia. CDR3: CASSELGVETQYF. The CDR3, as DNA: TGTGCCAGCAGTGAACTCGGGGTGGAGACCCAGTACTTC.